Listed below are T cell receptor beta chains from one sample, sequenced in a study of blood T cells in healthy people across ages. TCRdb reanalysed the 5' RACE reads using MiXCR and keeps one entry per CDR3 protein. There are roughly 900,000 distinct CDR3 sequences in the sample; roughly 43% occur only once, and 13% lies in the top ten. Specimen: blood. These receptor sequences come from a young man in good health. CDR3s leave out the opening cysteine and the closing phenylalanine or tryptophan.

v_gene	j_gene	CDR3aa
TRBV20-1	TRBJ2-7	SASSASSYEQY
TRBV4-3	TRBJ2-1	ASSQGGNSYNEQF
TRBV27	TRBJ2-7	ASSGTTKYEQY
TRBV6-6	TRBJ2-2	ASSYWGRETGELF
TRBV6-2/TRBV6-3	TRBJ2-1	ASSYATGAYNEQF
TRBV28	TRBJ1-4	ASTSREKLF
TRBV7-2	TRBJ2-7	ASSRSSGGVSYEQY
TRBV5-1	TRBJ2-7	ASSSSVGPKSRNEQY
TRBV20-1	TRBJ2-7	SARDFGQLYEQY
TRBV10-3	TRBJ2-7	ATHRGREQY
TRBV5-1	TRBJ2-5	ASSDNARETQY
TRBV20-1	TRBJ2-3	SARRAGWGADTQY
TRBV20-1	TRBJ2-3	SARASSGGTDTQY
TRBV20-1	TRBJ2-3	SARDLGGTFTDTQY
TRBV4-1	TRBJ1-5	ASSPPGRGSPQH
TRBV5-1	TRBJ2-2	ASSLGSRNTGELF
TRBV29-1	TRBJ2-2	SVEGQGAPRGELF
TRBV5-4	TRBJ1-2	ASSLDRDRYGYT
TRBV19	TRBJ1-2	ASSPGWLNYGYT
TRBV30	TRBJ1-4	AWYPGTGDEKLF
TRBV7-9	TRBJ1-2	AIEGGGYGYT
TRBV6-2/TRBV6-3	TRBJ2-5	ASRPGLAETQY
TRBV11-2	TRBJ1-2	ASSWETGGFYGYT
TRBV4-3	TRBJ2-2	ASSQGKPTGELF
TRBV12-3/TRBV12-4	TRBJ2-1	ASSLGDESDEQF
TRBV20-1	TRBJ1-1	SASGRGRSEAF
TRBV7-9	TRBJ2-4	ASSLPGEYIQY
TRBV7-8	TRBJ2-7	ASSSGLAGVNEQY
TRBV4-3	TRBJ2-7	ASSQDFDRVSYEQY
TRBV4-2	NA	DSSPAGVYEQY
TRBV10-3	TRBJ2-3	AISAAGGTDTQY
TRBV7-2	TRBJ1-3	ASSLEGTGAGNTIY